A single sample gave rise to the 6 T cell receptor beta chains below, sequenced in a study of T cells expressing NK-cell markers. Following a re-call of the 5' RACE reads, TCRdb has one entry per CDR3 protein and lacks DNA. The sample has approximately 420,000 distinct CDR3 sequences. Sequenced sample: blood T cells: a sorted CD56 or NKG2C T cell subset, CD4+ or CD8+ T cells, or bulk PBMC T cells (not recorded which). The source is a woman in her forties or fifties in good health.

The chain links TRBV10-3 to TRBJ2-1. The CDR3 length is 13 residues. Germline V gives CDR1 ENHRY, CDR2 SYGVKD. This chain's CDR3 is CAISGSQNNEQFF.

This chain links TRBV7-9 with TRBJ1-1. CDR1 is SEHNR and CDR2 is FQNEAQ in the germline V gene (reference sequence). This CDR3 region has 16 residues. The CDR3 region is CASSLAHLIMNTEAFF.

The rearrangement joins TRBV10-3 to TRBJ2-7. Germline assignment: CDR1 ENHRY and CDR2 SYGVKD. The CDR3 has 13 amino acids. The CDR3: CAISEGEGYEQYF.

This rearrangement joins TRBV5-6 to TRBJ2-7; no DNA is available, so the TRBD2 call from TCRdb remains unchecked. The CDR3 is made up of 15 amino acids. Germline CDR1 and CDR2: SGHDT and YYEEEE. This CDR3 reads CASSLGSRATYEQYF.

CDR3 sequence: CATSVGGNTEAFF. The chain employs TRBV24-1 and TRBJ1-1; as DNA is missing, the TRBD1 call by TCRdb cannot be tested. The length of the CDR3 is 13 residues. Germline CDR1 is KGHDR and CDR2 is SFDVKD.

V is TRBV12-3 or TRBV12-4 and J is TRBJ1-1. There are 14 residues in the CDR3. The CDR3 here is CASSWTRGDTEAFF.